This entry features one T cell receptor beta chain sequence. This specimen belongs to a study of blood T cell repertoires in COVID-19. As for the study in general: Some COVID-19 samples were acute and others convalescent; all came from the United States, Italy and Spain. T cells, B-cell-depleted T cells, or PBMCs provided the cDNA or gDNA that served as material.

The CDR3 runs to 18 residues. In the original processing: Quantification of nucleated cells was approximated via reference gene primer amplification. Method: immunoSEQ multiplex PCR; TCRdb's copy keeps in-frame clones and lacks some. Clone size and V and J calls were adopted from that table, with D and trimming inferred from the DNA. The data hold about 270,000 clones, with about 87% observed a single time. This sequence originates from a woman aged 40 to 50 with acute COVID-19. The chain has TRBV21-1 and TRBJ1-1; the table's D gene call, TRBD1, was not cross checked with the DNA. TRBV21-1 represents a pseudogene. What was sequenced was PBMCs or T cells enriched from blood (not recorded which). The CDR3 sequence: CASSKSDRAVIDNLEAFF. The CDR3 bases are TGTGCCAGCAGCAAGTCGGACAGGGCCGTAATTGACAACCTTGAAGCTTTCTTT.